These 18 T cell receptor beta chains were all obtained from the same sample, sequenced in a study of cytomegalovirus exposure and HLA in healthy donors. Data came from immunoSEQ multiplex PCR; TCRdb stores just in-frame clones and leaves some out. The table includes 90,000 to 150,000 clones, over 75% detected once. Sequencing was done on a sample of PBMCs. These receptor sequences come from a woman aged 30 to 39 in good health and CMV-seronegative.

The rearrangement links TRBV6-1 to TRBJ1-5; unclear D gene. The CDR3 loop spans 13 amino acids. The V gene lost 1 base and the J gene lost 7 bases, with 8 bases spanning the gap. CDR1 is MNHNS and CDR2 is SASEGT in the germline V gene. CDR3 nucleotides: TGTGCCAGCAGTGAAGGATCGAGGCAGCCCCAGCATTTT. This encodes CASSEGSRQPQHF.

V is TRBV2 and J is TRBJ2-7, with a tentative D call TRBD2 (6 bases). The CDR3 spans 15 residues. V was shortened by 2 bases and J by 0 bases, with 11 bases between the two germline ends. Germline values: CDR1 SNHLY, CDR2 FYNNEI. This CDR3 is CASSERDFSSYEQYF. The CDR3 bases are TGTGCCAGCAGTGAAAGGGACTTTAGCTCCTACGAGCAGTACTTC. The full variable domain, in which reference TRBV2 and TRBJ2-7 provide the parts outside the CDR3, is EPEVTQTPSHQVTQMGQEVILRCVPISNHLYFYWYRQILGQKVEFLVSFYNNEISEKSEIFDDQFSVERPDGSNFTLKIRSTKLEDSAMYFCASSERDFSSYEQYFGPGTRLTVT.

Of note for this clone: Germline is not matched at one junction end, which may reflect a read error. Here the CDR3 reads CASSFRGGETQYF. The DNA for the CDR3 is TGTGCTAGCAGCTTCCGGGGAGGAGAGACCCAGTACTTC. The V call is TRBV7-7, the J call TRBJ2-5, with a weak D call TRBD2 (6 bases). CDR1 is SSHAT, CDR2 FNYEAQ, per germline (reference sequence). The CDR3 is 13 residues long.

The J gene is TRBJ2-2, the V gene TRBV10-2; no clear D gene. Germline V CDR1 and CDR2: WSHSY, SAAADI. Trimming shortened V by 7 bases and J by 6 bases, and 6 bases separated the two germline ends. The CDR3 covers 11 residues. The CDR3 DNA reads as TGCGCCAGCACCCGGGCCGGGGAGCTGTTTTTT. This sequence encodes CASTRAGELFF.

The chain links TRBV27 to TRBJ1-4; TRBD1 agrees at 7 bases. Trimming at V came to 6 bases and at J to 10 bases, leaving 5 bases not matched to a gene. Germline CDR1 is MNHEY and CDR2 is SMNVEV (reference sequence). The CDR3 runs 12 residues. In DNA form, the CDR3 reads TGTGCCAGCAGCGACAGGGTAGGAAAACTGTTTTTT. Protein product: CASSDRVGKLFF.

The rearrangement uses TRBV5-1 and TRBJ1-2; 9 nucleotides match TRBD1. The CDR3 length is 14 residues. Germline CDR1 SGHRS, CDR2 YFSETQ. Trimming removed 5 bases from V and 3 bases from J; junction bases left unmatched: 5. The DNA for the CDR3 is TGCGCCAGCAGTAGTGGGGACAGGGACTATGGCTACACCTTC. Its protein product is CASSSGDRDYGYTF.

V and J are TRBV7-2 and TRBJ1-5, with 7 bases matching TRBD1. Germline CDR1 is SGHTA and CDR2 is FQGNSA. This CDR3 has 15 amino acids. Unmatched junction bases numbered 6, after V lost 4 bases and J lost 3 bases. The CDR3 bases are TGTGCCAGCAGCTATTCGAGGGGGCCCAATCAGCCCCAGCATTTT. Protein product: CASSYSRGPNQPQHF.

This clone appeared a few times. The chain carries TRBV4-2 and TRBJ2-1; TRBD2 matches 7 bases. The germline CDR1 and CDR2 sequences are LGHNA and YNFKEQ. The trim removed 1 base at V and 7 bases at J, leaving 1 base unmatched. CDR3 length: 13 amino acids. The CDR3 DNA reads TGTGCCAGCAGCCAAGGCGGGGGAAATGAGCAGTTCTTC. Translation: CASSQGGGNEQFF.

V gene TRBV19 combines with J gene TRBJ1-1; 7 nucleotides line up with TRBD1. The CDR3 contains 14 residues. CDR1 is LNHDA and CDR2 is SQIVND in the germline V gene (reference sequence). Germline trimming cut 5 bases from V and 1 base from J; bases unmatched to any gene: 4. CDR3 coding DNA: TGTGCCAGTAGTGTAACAGGGGAGAACACTGAAGCTTTCTTT. This translates into CASSVTGENTEAFF.

A remark on this clone: This sample includes further DNA sequences coding for the same CDR3. The CDR3 reads CASSLGLAGGGNEQFF. The CDR3 bases are TGTGCCAGCAGCTTGGGACTAGCGGGGGGTGGCAATGAGCAGTTCTTC. The rearrangement joins TRBV7-2 to TRBJ2-1, with TRBD2 identical over 15 bases. The V gene end was trimmed by 3 bases and the J gene end by 6 bases; junction bases not matched to a gene: 3. The germline CDR1 and CDR2 sequences are SGHTA and FQGNSA. The CDR3 is made up of 16 amino acids.

With respect to this clone: The same CDR3 is also encoded by other DNA sequences in this sample. This chain connects TRBV29-1 to TRBJ2-7, with 12 bases that match TRBD1. The CDR3 loop spans 13 amino acids. Germline V gene data show CDR1 as SQVTM and CDR2 as ANQGSEA. The J segment lost 4 bases and the V segment lost 3 bases, leaving 1 base of the junction unmatched. The CDR3 DNA follows: TGCAGCGTTGAGGGACAGGGGGCGTACGAGCAGTACTTC. Translation gives CSVEGQGAYEQYF.

This rearrangement joins TRBV7-2 to TRBJ1-6, with TRBD1 as a possible D gene (5 bases). The germline CDR1 and CDR2 sequences are SGHTA and FQGNSA. This CDR3 has 15 residues. DNA for the CDR3: TGTGCATCGGCGAGAGGGGCTGGAGGGAATTCACCCCTCCACTTT. Protein sequence: CASARGAGGNSPLHF.

With regard to this clone: Other DNA sequences in this specimen translate into the identical CDR3. The chain is built from TRBV19 and TRBJ1-1, with D hard to call. Looked up from germline, CDR1 is LNHDA and CDR2 is SQIVND (reference sequence). V lost 3 bases and J lost 2, with 7 bases in between. The CDR3 covers 13 residues. The CDR3 spells CASSIGGNTEAFF. CDR3 coding DNA: TGTGCCAGTAGTATTGGAGGTAACACTGAAGCTTTCTTT.

The chain's CDR3 is CASTGTPGGTQYF. The CDR3 region has the DNA TGTGCCAGCACCGGCACTCCGGGGGGGACCCAGTACTTC. V is TRBV7-2 and J is TRBJ2-5; 7 bases fit TRBD2. Per the germline V gene, CDR1 is SGHTA and CDR2 is FQGNSA. V lost 7 bases, J lost 7 bases, and 9 bases stayed unmatched. The CDR3 has 13 residues. Combining the CDR3 with reference TRBV7-2 and TRBJ2-5 gives the whole variable domain GAGVSQSPSNKVTEKGKDVELRCDPISGHTALYWYRQSLGQGLEFLIYFQGNSAPDKSGLPSDRFSAERTGGSVSTLTIQRTQQEDSAVYLCASTGTPGGTQYFGPGTRLLVL.

The chain recombines TRBV19 with TRBJ1-5; perhaps TRBD1 as D (6 bases). V was trimmed by 5 bases and J by 6 bases, leaving 17 bases between them. In germline, CDR1 is LNHDA, CDR2 SQIVND (reference sequence). This CDR3 has 15 amino acids. CDR3 residues: CASSPLGGGLQPQHF. CDR3 nucleotides: TGTGCCAGTAGTCCCCTTGGGGGGGGCCTTCAGCCCCAGCATTTT.

This rearrangement joins TRBV4-3 to TRBJ1-2; the D gene is possibly TRBD1 (6 bases). The CDR3 has 15 residues. Germline CDR1 is LGHNA and CDR2 is YSLEER. V was cut by 3 bases and J by 2 bases, with 13 bases left in between. The CDR3 DNA sequence: TGCGCCAGCAGCCAGTCCAGTGGGGGCAACTATGGCTACACCTTC. As protein: CASSQSSGGNYGYTF.

The chain recombines TRBV7-9 with TRBJ2-5; 12 bases are shared with TRBD1. J lost 3 bases, V lost 4 bases, and 6 bases had no gene match. The CDR3 covers 16 residues. Germline assignment: CDR1 SEHNR and CDR2 FQNEAQ (reference sequence). CDR3 nucleotides: TGTGCCAGCAGCTCCCGGGACAGGGGGCGTAAAGAGACCCAGTACTTC. As protein: CASSSRDRGRKETQYF.

This sequence joins TRBV2 and TRBJ2-5; 8 bases align to TRBD2. This CDR3 comprises 14 residues. CDR1 SNHLY and CDR2 FYNNEI come from the germline V gene. V lost 3 bases, J lost 4 bases, and 4 bases stayed unmatched. The CDR3 nucleotides are TGTGCCAGCAGTGATTCGGGGGGGTTAGAGACCCAGTACTTC. Protein product: CASSDSGGLETQYF.